Listed below are T cell receptor beta chains from one sample, sequenced in a study of blood T cell repertoires in COVID-19. The repertoire was sequenced with immunoSEQ multiplex PCR; TCRdb's copy has only in-frame clones and lacks some. The table includes approximately 490,000 clones, 80% to 90% detected once. Sequencing was done on a sample of PBMCs or T cells enriched from blood (not recorded which). The receptors stem from a woman aged 55 to 70 who had recovered from COVID-19. Both conserved end residues are part of each CDR3.

v_call,j_call,cdr3_aa
TRBV27,TRBJ2-4,CASSVGSKNIQYF
TRBV5-4,TRBJ1-2,CASSFRRDYNYGYTF
TRBV29-1,TRBJ2-2,CSVEERGMAGELFF
TRBV14,TRBJ2-1,CASSRPGRANYNEQFF
TRBV4-1,TRBJ2-3,CASSQDQGSSYTDTQYF
TRBV15,TRBJ2-2,CATATGGIGELFF
TRBV18,TRBJ1-3,CASSPKGSTQSSGNTIYF
TRBV27,TRBJ2-7,CASSLTGEITYEQYF
TRBV21-1,TRBJ1-3,CASSLPVPPIGNTIYF
TRBV19,TRBJ1-5,CASSIRVAGSNQPQHF
TRBV11-2,TRBJ2-7,CASSWGQGGYEQYF
TRBV4-1,TRBJ2-1,CASRRTSGGATGEQFF
TRBV6-1,TRBJ1-4,CASSEALGQGKEKLFF
TRBV9,TRBJ2-2,CASSVDGRGSTGELFF
TRBV10-2,TRBJ1-1,CASIARQLNTEAFF
TRBV12-5,TRBJ2-1,CASGSQDRGSSYNEQFF
TRBV7-9,TRBJ1-1,CASSFEGAVTEAFF
TRBV9,TRBJ2-7,CASSPAGLAGDEQYF
TRBV27,TRBJ1-5,CASSPRVNQPQHF
TRBV19,TRBJ2-1,CASSDGQGDRNEQFF
TRBV30,TRBJ1-1,CAWRNTMNTEAFF
TRBV3-1/TRBV3-2,TRBJ2-2,CASSRGTGAGELFF
TRBV5-4,TRBJ1-2,CASSSSQGDGYGYTF
TRBV10-3,TRBJ2-7,CATLPGDDRGAISYEQYF
TRBV5-1,TRBJ2-1,CASSLGGTPYNEQFF
TRBV10-2,TRBJ1-6,CASSEYRMGYNSPLHF
TRBV11-2,TRBJ2-1,CASSSGLAGAEQFF
TRBV2,TRBJ1-1,CASSEAGTGGSEAFF
TRBV5-1,TRBJ2-5,CASSLITSNIQETQYF
TRBV27,TRBJ1-6,CASSLSRGQGRSPLHF
TRBV10-3,TRBJ2-3,CAISERPTSTDTQYF
TRBV5-1,TRBJ1-4,CASSLDNREKLFF
TRBV4-1,TRBJ2-3,CASSPSGGTDTQYF
TRBV24-1,TRBJ1-5,CATSDPGQPNQPQHF
TRBV6-2/TRBV6-3,TRBJ1-1,CASSLRHSQGTEAFF
TRBV10-2,TRBJ2-3,CASRAGGPDTQYF
TRBV19,TRBJ1-1,CASSGTLGTEAFF
TRBV5-3,TRBJ1-2,CARSLPGGYGYTF
TRBV28,TRBJ2-1,CASSLDIYNEQFF
TRBV12-5,TRBJ2-1,CASGLVASEQFF
TRBV12-5,TRBJ2-7,CASGLVVGEAYEQYF
TRBV10-3,TRBJ2-1,CAISEGGGTYNEQFF
TRBV5-1,TRBJ1-1,CASSSLTGNTEAFF
TRBV7-2,TRBJ1-4,CASSSTGLLGEKLFF
TRBV7-2,TRBJ2-2,CASILRASGGAAGELFF
TRBV5-8,TRBJ1-2,CASSLGQGDDGYTF
TRBV7-2,TRBJ1-4,CASSLTGAQNEKLFF
TRBV10-3,TRBJ2-3,CAIRGTGRTDTQYF
TRBV30,TRBJ2-3,CALQRGGPDTQYF
TRBV2,TRBJ2-7,CASSAGTGSPYEQYF
TRBV5-1,TRBJ2-3,CASSSDRPATDTQYF
TRBV14,TRBJ2-2,CASSRNRADTGELFF
TRBV5-1,TRBJ1-6,CASSLGQGGGSPLHF
TRBV21-1,TRBJ1-4,CASPPGDRLTNEKLFF
TRBV19,TRBJ2-3,CASSIEAGLGGTQYF
TRBV5-1,TRBJ2-1,CASSTRDPKRGNEQFF
TRBV28,TRBJ1-6,CASSTQGSYNSPLHF
TRBV12-5,TRBJ1-4,CASGLVLGGSNEKLFF
TRBV27,TRBJ2-7,CASSPLAGTGSYEQYF
TRBV5-4,TRBJ2-3,CASSRRTGGAYDTQYF